These T cell receptor beta chains were read from a single sample in a study of blood T cells in healthy people across ages. TCRdb itself ran the 5' RACE reads through MiXCR, one entry per CDR3 protein. This sample carries 1,500,000 or so distinct CDR3 sequences, roughly 60% of them seen once, and the ten largest clones take over 6.5%. The sample comprised blood. Receptor source: a man younger than 30 in good health. Each CDR3 is given with its conserved first and last residue. Some rows have no size entry. The others give once, few or many, or a class for an expanded clone.

V gene: TRBV5-1
clone size: .
J gene: TRBJ2-1
CDR3 protein: CASSFPRDRAMGDEQFF

V gene: TRBV20-1
clone size: .
J gene: TRBJ2-1
CDR3 protein: CSARTVYNEQFF

V gene: TRBV4-1
clone size: .
J gene: TRBJ2-7
CDR3 protein: CASTLGTPMGEQYF

V gene: TRBV27
clone size: few
J gene: .
CDR3 protein: CASSGLAETEQYF

V gene: TRBV20-1
clone size: .
J gene: TRBJ2-1
CDR3 protein: CSAPTSGYGVGFYNEQFF

V gene: TRBV2
clone size: .
J gene: TRBJ1-4
CDR3 protein: CASSVQGTNEKLFF

V gene: TRBV20-1
clone size: .
J gene: TRBJ1-1
CDR3 protein: CSASVGLNTEAFF

V gene: TRBV28
clone size: .
J gene: TRBJ2-4
CDR3 protein: CASSSAGTSGYNEQYF

V gene: TRBV27
clone size: .
J gene: TRBJ2-3
CDR3 protein: CASSFTSGRAVDTQYF

V gene: TRBV19
clone size: .
J gene: TRBJ2-1
CDR3 protein: CASSPDAPGLARDEQFF

V gene: TRBV10-3
clone size: .
J gene: .
CDR3 protein: CAISAHRLVEETQYF

V gene: TRBV20-1
clone size: .
J gene: TRBJ1-2
CDR3 protein: CSAPRQGLGYTF

V gene: TRBV19
clone size: .
J gene: TRBJ1-2
CDR3 protein: CASTGQGIDGYTF

V gene: TRBV19
clone size: .
J gene: TRBJ2-4
CDR3 protein: CASSNDRVNIQYF

V gene: TRBV7-6
clone size: once
J gene: TRBJ1-1
CDR3 protein: CASSPRDRAHTEAFF

V gene: TRBV5-1
clone size: .
J gene: TRBJ2-1
CDR3 protein: CASSSSGSGSYNEQFF